This T cell receptor (beta chain) was identified in a study of T cell responses to AZD1222 COVID-19 vaccine. Study conclusions and caveats: Clonal diversity was possibly underestimated, and white British individuals and females predominated among donors.

As for this clone: Antigen specificity is unknown.

Profiling relied on immunoSEQ multiplex PCR, and the TCRdb table lists in-frame clones only, not all of them. This table holds roughly 120,000 clones, 70% to 90% found once. The V gene's germline CDR1 is SGHAT and CDR2 FQNNGV. The trim removed 5 bases at V and 2 bases at J, leaving 9 bases unmatched. This CDR3 contains 16 residues. The rearrangement links TRBV11-2 to TRBJ1-3; 7 nucleotides line up with TRBD1. The origin of this receptor is an adult in good health. Here the sequenced sample was peripheral blood, taken on day 0 of AZD1222 vaccination. CDR3 residues: CASSATPGTAGNTIYF. CDR3 nucleotides: TGTGCCAGCAGCGCTACTCCCGGGACAGCTGGAAACACCATATATTTT.